The 21 T cell receptor beta chains below come from one sample, sequenced in a study of cytomegalovirus exposure and HLA in healthy donors. PCR used 60 Vbeta primers and 13 Jbeta primers. TCRdb keeps only in-frame clones here, not all; method: immunoSEQ multiplex PCR. The data hold roughly 110,000 clones, with approximately 80% observed a single time. Sequenced input: PBMCs. These receptors were taken from a woman aged 25 to 45 in good health and CMV-seropositive.

In the case of this clone: One end of the junction fails to match germline, which may point to a read error. The gene calls are TRBV19 and TRBJ2-2; D perhaps matches TRBD2 (5 bases). Germline V CDR1 and CDR2: LNHDA, SQIVND (reference sequence). CDR3 length: 15 residues. The CDR3 DNA reads TGTGCCAGTAGTATCGAGAACACCCGGACCGGGGAGCTGCTTTTT. Its protein product is CASSIENTRTGELLF.

The chain has TRBV6-1 and TRBJ1-5; D remains unclear. There are 15 residues in the CDR3. The germline V gene encodes CDR1 MNHNS and CDR2 SASEGT. V was trimmed by 1 base and J by 4 bases, leaving 11 bases between them. The DNA of the CDR3 is TGTGCCAGCAGTGAAGTTGACACCCCAAATCAGCCCCAGCATTTT. Protein: CASSEVDTPNQPQHF.

Turning to this clone: The same CDR3 also results from other DNA sequences found in this sample. The chain carries TRBV25-1 and TRBJ2-7, with a weak D call TRBD2 (6 bases). V shed 3 bases and J shed 7 bases, with 13 bases lying between them. The V gene's germline CDR1 is MGHDK and CDR2 SYGVNS. The CDR3 is 13 residues long. CDR3: CASSEQGGREQYF. CDR3 nucleotide sequence: TGTGCCAGCAGTGAGCAGGGAGGAAGAGAGCAGTACTTC.

This chain connects TRBV18 to TRBJ2-1, with D perhaps TRBD1 (5 bases). Germline values: CDR1 KGHSH, CDR2 LQKENI. CDR3 size: 15 residues. V was cut by 3 bases and J by 5 bases, with 14 bases left in between. The CDR3 sequence: CASSPRQSVDNEQFF. The CDR3 coding sequence is TGTGCCAGCTCACCTAGACAGTCTGTGGACAATGAGCAGTTCTTC.

This chain uses TRBV15 with TRBJ1-1; the D is unclear. The CDR3 has 15 amino acids. V was cut by 5 bases and J by 7 bases, with 20 bases left in between. Germline assignment: CDR1 LNHNV and CDR2 YYDKDF (reference sequence). The CDR3 coding sequence is TGTGCCACCAGCTCCCCGGGGAGGGATGGCATTGAAGCTTTCTTT. Its protein product is CATSSPGRDGIEAFF.

The V call is TRBV9, the J call TRBJ2-3, with D perhaps matching TRBD1 (5 bases). This CDR3 has 15 residues. CDR1 is SGDLS and CDR2 is YYNGEE in the germline V gene. The germline V and J ends were trimmed by 2 bases and 4 bases, with 14 bases remaining between them. This CDR3 reads CASSVTQGGADTQYF. The CDR3, as DNA: TGTGCCAGCAGCGTGACCCAGGGTGGGGCAGATACGCAGTATTTT. The variable domain in full, completed from reference TRBV9 and TRBJ2-3, reads DSGVTQTPKHLITATGQRVTLRCSPRSGDLSVYWYQQSLDQGLQFLIQYYNGEERAKGNILERFSAQQFPDLHSELNLSSLELGDSALYFCASSVTQGGADTQYFGPGTRLTVL.

The rearrangement uses TRBV6-1 and TRBJ1-4; tentatively, D is TRBD1 (5 bases). CDR1 MNHNS and CDR2 SASEGT come from the germline V gene. The CDR3 consists of 13 residues. V lost 7 bases and J 8 bases, leaving 14 bases between the germline ends. For the CDR3, the DNA is TGTGCCAGCACCCCGGGGCGGGGGGAAAAACTGTTTTTT. Translating gives CASTPGRGEKLFF.

The V gene is TRBV6-5, the J gene TRBJ1-2, with a possible D match to TRBD1 (6 bases). The germline V and J ends were trimmed by 6 bases and 0 bases, with 14 bases remaining between them. The CDR3 spans 15 residues. The germline CDR1 and CDR2 sequences are MNHEY and SVGAGI. The CDR3 here is CASSQDRVSNYGYTF. The CDR3 nucleotides read TGTGCCAGCAGCCAGGACAGAGTATCTAACTATGGCTACACCTTC.

V is TRBV5-1 and J is TRBJ2-6; TRBD1 matches at 8 bases. The CDR3 consists of 16 residues. J was trimmed by 0 bases and V by 4 bases; bases with no gene match: 3. CDR1 and CDR2 (germline): SGHRS, YFSETQ. The CDR3 spells CASSQGQASGANVLTF. The CDR3 coding sequence is TGCGCCAGCAGCCAGGGACAGGCCTCTGGGGCCAACGTCCTGACTTTC.

This sequence joins TRBV5-6 and TRBJ2-1, with D uncertain. The germline V gene encodes CDR1 SGHDT and CDR2 YYEEEE. The CDR3 covers 12 residues. The V gene lost 2 bases and the J gene lost 12 bases, with 12 bases spanning the gap. CDR3 coding DNA: TGTGCCAGCAGCTTCCCGGCCGGCGGGCAGTTCTTC. Protein sequence: CASSFPAGGQFF. The variable domain in full, completed from reference TRBV5-6 and TRBJ2-1, reads DAGVTQSPTHLIKTRGQQVTLRCSPKSGHDTVSWYQQALGQGPQFIFQYYEEEERQRGNFPDRFSGHQFPNYSSELNVNALLLGDSALYLCASSFPAGGQFFGPGTRLTVL.

This clone came up a few times. The chain links TRBV9 to TRBJ2-3; D might be TRBD2 (5 bases). CDR3 length: 15 residues. V shed 0 bases and J shed 2 bases, with 10 bases lying between them. CDR1 is SGDLS, CDR2 YYNGEE, per germline. In DNA, the CDR3 is TGTGCCAGCAGCGTAGAAGGGAGAACCACAGATACGCAGTATTTT. Its protein product is CASSVEGRTTDTQYF.

CDR3 residues: CASSELKDRKGTEAFF. In DNA form, the CDR3 reads TGTGCCAGCAGTGAATTGAAAGACAGGAAAGGCACTGAAGCTTTCTTT. V gene TRBV6-1 combines with J gene TRBJ1-1; TRBD1 is a possible D gene (6 bases). This CDR3 is built from 16 residues. Germline V gene data show CDR1 as MNHNS and CDR2 as SASEGT. V was shortened by 2 bases and J by 4 bases, with 17 bases between the two germline ends.

This clone appeared a single time. This chain links TRBV6-7 with TRBJ1-5; 7 bases are a match to TRBD1. TRBV6-7 is marked as an open reading frame, function uncertain. The CDR3 is 17 amino acids. V shed 0 bases and J 9 bases; nucleotides not matched to a gene: 14. The CDR3 DNA is TGTGCCAGCAGTTACTCGATTGTTGTCCAGGGGGTTAGGCCCCAGCATTTT. Translation gives CASSYSIVVQGVRPQHF.

V gene TRBV19 combines with J gene TRBJ1-2, with D possibly matching TRBD1 (6 bases). V was trimmed by 5 bases and J by 2 bases, leaving 9 bases between them. The CDR3 is 13 amino acids. Per germline, CDR1 LNHDA and CDR2 SQIVND (reference sequence). This chain's CDR3 is CASSPGTNYGYTF. The CDR3 nucleotides read TGTGCCAGTAGTCCCGGGACAAACTATGGCTACACCTTC.

About this clone itself: Other DNA sequences in this specimen translate into the identical CDR3. V is TRBV30 and J is TRBJ1-1; D is unclear. Germline V gene lookup returns CDR1 GTSNPN and CDR2 SVGIG (reference sequence). The CDR3 covers 11 residues. V was shortened by 0 bases and J by 7 bases, with 6 bases between the two germline ends. The CDR3 nucleotides are TGTGCCTGGAGTGTAACGGGTGAAGCTTTCTTT. Its protein is CAWSVTGEAFF.

This chain uses TRBV30 with TRBJ1-5; the match to TRBD1 covers 8 bases. Germline CDR1 GTSNPN, CDR2 SVGIG (reference sequence). With 5 bases clipped from V and 5 bases from J, the junction kept 2 bases outside the gene matches. The CDR3 loop spans 12 amino acids. CDR3 sequence (DNA): TGTGCCTGGGGACAGGGCGATCAGCCCCAGCATTTT. Its protein product is CAWGQGDQPQHF.

This clone was seen a single time. This chain joins TRBV11-1 and TRBJ1-1, with D possibly TRBD1 on 5 matching bases. There are 14 residues in the CDR3. Trimming took off 2 bases at V and 3 bases at J, with 10 bases between the two ends. CDR1 SGHAT and CDR2 FQDESV come from the germline V gene (reference sequence). CDR3 region: CASSLRKGDTEAFF. CDR3 nucleotide sequence: TGTGCCAGCAGCTTACGTAAAGGGGACACTGAAGCTTTCTTT.

This clone was seen once. The rearrangement joins TRBV7-6 to TRBJ2-7; D may be TRBD1 (6 bases). The CDR3 consists of 17 residues. Trimming pared 1 base from V and 0 bases from J, leaving 16 bases between. Germline CDR1 SGHVS, CDR2 FNYEAQ. CDR3 region: CASSLGPGGSSSYEQYF. The CDR3 DNA reads TGTGCCAGCAGCTTAGGGCCTGGGGGCTCCAGCTCCTACGAGCAGTACTTC. Full variable domain (remainder filled in from reference TRBV7-6 and TRBJ2-7): GAGVSQSPRYKVTKRGQDVALRCDPISGHVSLYWYRQALGQGPEFLTYFNYEAQQDKSGLPNDRFSAERPEGSISTLTIQRTEQRDSAMYRCASSLGPGGSSSYEQYFGPGTRLTVT.

The chain is built from TRBV2 and TRBJ1-1; unclear D gene. Trimming took off 7 bases at V and 7 bases at J, with 13 bases between the two ends. The CDR3 runs 12 residues. Looked up from germline, CDR1 is SNHLY and CDR2 is FYNNEI. CDR3 sequence (DNA): TGTGCCAGCACTCCGGAACGAGGTGAAGCTTTCTTT. Encoded protein: CASTPERGEAFF.

The V gene is TRBV10-3, the J gene TRBJ2-7; D perhaps matches TRBD1 (6 bases). The CDR3 extends over 14 amino acids. The germline gives CDR1 ENHRY, CDR2 SYGVKD. V gave up 6 bases and J gave up 0 bases, with 12 bases separating them. The DNA of the CDR3 is TGTGCCATCAGCCAAGGACAGCTCTCCTACGAGCAGTACTTC. Amino acids: CAISQGQLSYEQYF.

The chain couples TRBV11-3 to TRBJ1-5; 7 bases align to TRBD1. V trimming: 5 bases; J trimming: 0 bases; junction bases outside the gene matches: 4. This CDR3 is built from 15 residues. Germline CDR1 SGHNT, CDR2 YENEEA. This CDR3 reads CASSPGTDSNQPQHF. Here the CDR3 DNA reads TGTGCCAGCAGCCCCGGGACAGATAGCAATCAGCCCCAGCATTTT.